The clone carrying this T cell receptor beta chain appeared many times. Its specificity is not known. The record originates from a study of CD8 T cells in ankylosing spondylitis. Points from the study as a whole: Seemingly distinctive of ankylosing spondylitis blood was a TCR beta motif formed by eight highly homologous variants. The authors reported significant enrichment of disease-linked clones in matched ankylosing spondylitis synovial fluid.

TCRdb called the 5' RACE reads again in MiXCR, with one record for every CDR3 protein. Here the sample spans some 200,000 distinct CDR3 sequences, around 13% being singletons. The CDR3 sequence is 14 residues long. Germline V gives CDR1 SEHNR, CDR2 FQNEAQ (reference sequence). With V trimmed by 0 bases and J by 4 bases, 0 bases remained unmatched. The source is a male donor with ankylosing spondylitis or in good health (not recorded which). What was sequenced was blood, either unsorted or a sorted T cell fraction (not recorded which). The chain uses TRBV7-9 and TRBJ1-1; 9 bases align to TRBD1. CDR3 nucleotides: TGTGCCAGCAGCTTAGCGGGACAGGGCACTGAAGCTTTCTTT. It translates to CASSLAGQGTEAFF.